The 23 T cell receptor beta chains below all came from one sample that was sequenced in a study of T cells in Graves' hyperthyroidism and ophthalmopathy. From RNA transcripts, TCR beta CDR3 regions were amplified. Primed by the HTBI set, a first-round RT-PCR was run on the TCR CDR3. Each CDR3 protein is one row after TCRdb ran MiXCR on the multiplex PCR reads. The sample holds 500,000 or so distinct CDR3 sequences, 17% seen once. The specimen was blood. The receptor set was obtained from a woman aged 18-29 years with Graves' ophthalmopathy.

The chain has TRBV28 and TRBJ1-4; TRBD1 aligns across 7 bases. V was clipped by 5 bases and J by 13 bases; unmatched bases: 13. The CDR3 totals 14 residues. The V gene's germline CDR1 is MDHEN and CDR2 SYDVKM. This CDR3 is CASSPPGGDFRLFF. The DNA for the CDR3 is TGTGCCAGCAGTCCTCCAGGGGGTGATTTTCGACTGTTTTTT.

This clonotype was seen ten or more times. V and J are TRBV6-8 and TRBJ1-1; D gene uncertain. From germline, CDR1 is MNHGY and CDR2 SAAAGT. V gave up 2 bases and J gave up 0 bases, with 7 bases separating them. The CDR3 has 14 residues. The CDR3 region has the DNA TGTGCCAGCAGTTACAATGGGGTGAACACTGAAGCTTTCTTT. Its protein product is CASSYNGVNTEAFF.

This clonotype was counted ten times or more. The chain couples TRBV11-2 to TRBJ1-1; D uncertain. The germline V gene encodes CDR1 SGHAT and CDR2 FQNNGV. Trimming removed 3 bases at V and 1 base at J, with 12 bases between. The CDR3 covers 15 residues. The CDR3 loop is CASSFRLQTNTEAFF. The CDR3 coding sequence is TGTGCCAGCAGCTTCCGCTTACAGACGAACACTGAAGCTTTCTTT.

This clonotype has at least ten counts. This chain joins TRBV6-5 and TRBJ1-6; 8 bases map to TRBD1. Trimming removed 7 bases from V and 2 bases from J; junction bases left unmatched: 7. The CDR3 extends over 16 amino acids. The germline V gene encodes CDR1 MNHEY and CDR2 SVGAGI. The CDR3 region has the DNA TGTGCCAGCAAAACGGGACAGGTCACCTATAATTCACCCCTCCACTTT. It translates to CASKTGQVTYNSPLHF.

This clonotype was seen repeatedly, ten times or more. This sequence joins TRBV7-9 and TRBJ1-1; tentative D call: TRBD1 (6 bases). This CDR3 spans 15 amino acids. Trimming took off 5 bases at V and 1 base at J, with 14 bases between the two ends. The germline V gene has CDR1 SEHNR and CDR2 FQNEAQ (reference sequence). This CDR3 is CASSPSGQQNTEAFF. CDR3 bases: TGTGCCAGCAGCCCTTCGGGACAACAGAACACTGAAGCTTTCTTT.

The chain links TRBV5-6 to TRBJ1-2; possible D gene TRBD1, 5 bases. The CDR3 totals 12 residues. Germline V gene sequence: CDR1 SGHDT, CDR2 YYEEEE. Between the trimmed V and J ends, which lost 3 bases and 7 bases, there was a span of 10 bases. The CDR3 DNA is TGTGCCAGCAGCTCACCAGGGTTTGGCTACACCTTC. Protein product: CASSSPGFGYTF.

This clonotype has a count of ten or more. This chain uses TRBV29-1 with TRBJ2-5; the D is unclear. Trimming removed 5 bases at V and 2 bases at J, with 9 bases between. Germline V gene sequence: CDR1 SQVTM, CDR2 ANQGSEA. This CDR3 is built from 12 residues. DNA for the CDR3: TGCAGCGTTCGCGACGGACAAGAGACCCAGTACTTC. The encoded protein is CSVRDGQETQYF.

This clonotype was seen ten or more times. V and J are TRBV11-2 and TRBJ2-3; 8 nucleotides agree with TRBD1. Germline-derived CDR1 and CDR2 are SGHAT and FQNNGV. The CDR3 has 16 amino acids. The V segment lost 0 bases and the J segment 0 bases; nucleotides outside the gene matches: 2. The CDR3 protein is CASSLDRTGSTDTQYF. The CDR3 nucleotides read TGTGCCAGCAGCTTAGATCGGACAGGGAGCACAGATACGCAGTATTTT.

This clonotype was detected many times. The chain has TRBV5-1 and TRBJ1-2; D possibly corresponds to TRBD1 (6 bases). V was cut by 1 base and J by 3 bases, with 10 bases left in between. This CDR3 is 14 amino acids long. Germline-derived CDR1 and CDR2 are SGHRS and YFSETQ. The CDR3 sequence: CASSLYPGDYGYTF. The CDR3 region has the DNA TGCGCCAGCAGCTTGTATCCAGGGGACTATGGCTACACCTTC.

This clonotype was counted at least ten times. J is TRBJ2-7 and V is TRBV6-2 or TRBV6-3; no reliable D call. In germline, CDR1 is MNHEY, CDR2 SVGEGT. This CDR3 has 14 amino acids. The V end lost 1 base, the J end lost 2 bases, and 9 bases lay between the germline ends. Here the CDR3 DNA reads TGTGCCAGCAGTTACTTTGGCGGAGCCTACGAGCAGTACTTC. Its translation is CASSYFGGAYEQYF.

As concerns this clonotype: This may be a read error: a much more frequent sequence differs by one nucleotide. The chain uses TRBV30 and TRBJ1-1; D remains unclear. Germline loops: CDR1 GTSNPN, CDR2 SVGIG (reference sequence). The CDR3 has 11 amino acids. The DNA for the CDR3 is TGTGCGTCAGGAGAACGCACTGAAGCTTACTTT. It encodes CASGERTEAYF.

About this clonotype itself: A single base separates this from a much larger clone, so it may be a read error. The CDR3 bases are TGTGCCAGCAGTTCGCGGGACAGGGTGGAGGCCCAGTACTTC. Protein sequence: CASSSRDRVEAQYF. The chain links TRBV28 to TRBJ2-5; 9 nucleotides line up with TRBD1. CDR1 and CDR2 from the germline V gene are MDHEN and SYDVKM. V lost 4 bases to trimming and J lost 9 bases; unmatched junction nucleotides: 9. This CDR3 comprises 14 residues.

This clonotype showed up many times. The rearrangement uses TRBV28 and TRBJ2-3, with 7 bases matching TRBD1. The junction had 11 bases not matched to a gene; V was cut back by 5 bases and J by 6 bases. The CDR3 has 15 amino acids. The germline V gene has CDR1 MDHEN and CDR2 SYDVKM. The CDR3 sequence: CASSPVTETGDTQYF. CDR3 DNA sequence: TGTGCCAGCAGTCCCGTGACCGAGACAGGGGATACGCAGTATTTT.

The rearrangement links TRBV7-3 to TRBJ1-2; D remains ambiguous. CDR1 SGHTA and CDR2 FQGTGA come from the germline V gene. V dropped 2 bases and J dropped 6 bases, with 16 bases sitting between them. This CDR3 contains 15 residues. The CDR3 here is CASSLGGPRTNGYTF. The CDR3, as DNA: TGTGCCAGCAGCTTAGGTGGGCCTCGGACGAATGGCTACACCTTC.

This clonotype came up a few times. The chain uses TRBV6-1 and TRBJ1-6, with a weak D call TRBD1 (6 bases). The germline V gene encodes CDR1 MNHNS and CDR2 SASEGT. Trimming stripped 3 bases from V and 2 bases from J, with 11 bases between. CDR3 size: 16 residues. The CDR3 sequence: CASSEQAGAYNSPLHF. CDR3 nucleotides: TGTGCCAGCAGTGAGCAAGCAGGGGCCTATAATTCACCCCTCCACTTT.

This clonotype was detected many times. The J gene is TRBJ2-7, the V gene TRBV27, with D perhaps being TRBD1 or TRBD2 (5 bases each). The CDR3 covers 14 residues. The V end lost 7 bases, the J end lost 2 bases, and 15 bases lay between the germline ends. Germline-derived CDR1 and CDR2 are MNHEY and SMNVEV (reference sequence). CDR3 bases: TGTGCCAGCAACAGAGAAAGGGACCCCTACGAGCAGTACTTC. Translating gives CASNRERDPYEQYF.

This clonotype was counted many times. Here the CDR3 DNA reads TGCGCCAGCAGCTTGGCCTTAGCGAACACCGGGGAGCTGTTTTTT. It specifies CASSLALANTGELFF. The gene calls are TRBV5-1 and TRBJ2-2; D is undetermined. The CDR3 sequence is 15 residues long. In germline, CDR1 is SGHRS, CDR2 YFSETQ. Trimming removed 0 bases from V and 0 bases from J, with 6 bases in between.

This clonotype has more than one count but fewer than ten. This chain links TRBV6-5 with TRBJ1-2; TRBD1 is a possible D gene (5 bases). CDR3 size: 18 residues. Germline-derived CDR1 and CDR2 are MNHEY and SVGAGI. Trimming shortened V by 4 bases and J by 5 bases, and 26 bases separated the two germline ends. CDR3 protein: CASSFIRDRGPPHYGYTF. CDR3 nucleotides: TGTGCCAGCAGTTTCATACGGGACCGGGGCCCTCCCCATTATGGCTACACCTTC.

This clonotype has a count of ten or more. V gene TRBV7-6 combines with J gene TRBJ2-3, with TRBD2 as a possible D gene (5 bases). V lost 3 bases and J lost 1, with 14 bases in between. This CDR3 contains 16 residues. CDR1 and CDR2 from the germline V gene are SGHVS and FNYEAQ. Here the CDR3 reads CASSLGSGSGTDTQYF. The CDR3 nucleotides are TGTGCCAGCAGCTTGGGCTCCGGTAGCGGCACAGATACGCAGTATTTT.

This rearrangement joins TRBV5-1 to TRBJ2-2; possible D gene TRBD1, 5 bases. The germline gives CDR1 SGHRS, CDR2 YFSETQ. V was clipped by 8 bases and J by 3 bases, with 11 bases between them. The CDR3 sequence is 13 residues long. CDR3 nucleotide sequence: TGCGCCAGTGCCAGCAGGGACACCGGGGAGCTGTTTTTT. Its protein is CASASRDTGELFF. The full variable domain, in which reference TRBV5-1 and TRBJ2-2 provide the parts outside the CDR3, is KAGVTQTPRYLIKTRGQQVTLSCSPISGHRSVSWYQQTPGQGLQFLFEYFSETQRNKGNFPGRFSGRQFSNSRSEMNVSTLELGDSALYLCASASRDTGELFFGEGSRLTVL.

This clonotype has only a few counts. The chain couples TRBV27 to TRBJ2-7; D may be TRBD1 or TRBD2 (5 bases each). This CDR3 has 16 amino acids. Germline V gives CDR1 MNHEY, CDR2 SMNVEV (reference sequence). The V gene lost 4 bases and the J gene lost 5 bases, with 21 bases spanning the gap. The CDR3 DNA sequence: TGTGCCAGCAGTTCAGCGGCCAGGGAGATCGCCAACGAGCAGTACTTC. Its protein product is CASSSAAREIANEQYF.

V gene TRBV19 combines with J gene TRBJ1-1, with 9 bases aligning to TRBD1. After removal of 8 bases from V and 6 bases from J, the junction contained 7 bases not matched to a gene. Germline CDR1 reads LNHDA; CDR2 reads SQIVND (reference sequence). This CDR3 has 13 residues. The CDR3 coding sequence is TGTGCCAGTCTGACAGGGGGAACGGCTGAAGCTTTCTTT. Amino acid sequence: CASLTGGTAEAFF.

This clonotype occurred a few times. The CDR3 spells CASSRGQGPLTNEKLFF. CDR3 DNA sequence: TGCGCCAGCAGCCGTGGACAGGGACCCCTAACTAATGAAAAACTGTTTTTT. V is TRBV4-1 and J is TRBJ1-4, with TRBD1 matching over 8 bases. With 4 bases clipped from V and 1 base from J, the junction kept 8 bases outside the gene matches. CDR1 is MGHRA and CDR2 is YSYEKL in the germline V gene. CDR3 length equals 17 residues.